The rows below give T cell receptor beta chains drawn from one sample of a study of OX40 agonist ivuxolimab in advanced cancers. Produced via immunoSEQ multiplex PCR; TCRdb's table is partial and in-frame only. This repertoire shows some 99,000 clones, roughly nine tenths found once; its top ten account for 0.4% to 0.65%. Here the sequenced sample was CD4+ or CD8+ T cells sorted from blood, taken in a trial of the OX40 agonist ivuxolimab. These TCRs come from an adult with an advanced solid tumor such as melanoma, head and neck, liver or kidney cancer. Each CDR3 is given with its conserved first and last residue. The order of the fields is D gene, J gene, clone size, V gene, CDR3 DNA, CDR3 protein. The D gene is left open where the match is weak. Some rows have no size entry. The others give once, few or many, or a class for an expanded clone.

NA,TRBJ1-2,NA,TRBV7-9,TGTGCCAGCACCGTCTTTACAGGGAAGGGCTACACCTTC,CASTVFTGKGYTF
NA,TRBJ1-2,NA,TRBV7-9,TGTGCCAGCAGCTTAGGGGCAGGGAACTATGGCTACACCTTC,CASSLGAGNYGYTF
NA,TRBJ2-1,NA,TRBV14,TGTGCCAGCAGCCAACCCTTGGTTAATGAGCAGTTCTTC,CASSQPLVNEQFF
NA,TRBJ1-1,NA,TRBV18,TGTGCCAGCTCAGAGAGCCTGGACACTGAAGCTTTCTTT,CASSESLDTEAFF
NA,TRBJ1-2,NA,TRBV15,TGTGCCACCAGCAGAGATTCTGAGGATGGCTACACCTTC,CATSRDSEDGYTF
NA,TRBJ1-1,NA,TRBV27,TGTGCCAGCAGTTATTTGGGGAACACTGAAGCTTTCTTT,CASSYLGNTEAFF
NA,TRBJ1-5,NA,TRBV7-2,TGTGCCAGCAGCTTTATGCAAGATAGCAATCAGCCCCAGCATTTT,CASSFMQDSNQPQHF
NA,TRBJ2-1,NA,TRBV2,TGTGCCAGCAGTGCTGCGAGCTCCTACAATGAGCAGTTCTTC,CASSAASSYNEQFF
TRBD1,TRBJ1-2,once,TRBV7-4,TGTGCCAGCAGCTTAGAAAGTACAGGGGGCTATCCTCTATATTGCACCTTC,CASSLESTGGYPLYCTF
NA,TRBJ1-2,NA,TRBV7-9,TGTGCCAGCAGCTTAGCGGGGCGGCCGACGGGCTACACCTTC,CASSLAGRPTGYTF
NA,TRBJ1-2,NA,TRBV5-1,TGCGCCAGCAGCTTAGGGACTGACCTAGGTGGCTACACCTTC,CASSLGTDLGGYTF
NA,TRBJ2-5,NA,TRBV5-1,TGCGCCAGCAGCTTTGCGGGACTTTCGGAGACCCAGTACTTC,CASSFAGLSETQYF
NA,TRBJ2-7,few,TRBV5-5,TGTGCCAGCAGCAGGCCCACAGGGTCCTACGAGCAGTACTTC,CASSRPTGSYEQYF
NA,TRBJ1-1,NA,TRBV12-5,TGTGCTAGTGGTTTGGCCACAATGACAGCGCTGAACACTGAAGCTTTCTTT,CASGLATMTALNTEAFF
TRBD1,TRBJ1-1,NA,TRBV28,TGTGCCAGTGATGTTTCCGGGACAGGGGGTTGGAACACTGAAGCTTTCTTT,CASDVSGTGGWNTEAFF
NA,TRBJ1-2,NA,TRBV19,TGTGCCAGTAGTATCGGGAGCGCAACGGGATCATATGGCTACACCTTC,CASSIGSATGSYGYTF
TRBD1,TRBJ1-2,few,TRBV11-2,TGTGCCAGCAGCTCCGGGACAGGGAACTATGGCTACACCTTC,CASSSGTGNYGYTF
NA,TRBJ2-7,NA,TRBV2,TGTGCCAGCCTGGACAGATACGAGCAGTACTTC,CASLDRYEQYF
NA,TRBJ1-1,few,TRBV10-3,TGTGCCATCAGTGATACGGTAGATGAAGCTTTCTTT,CAISDTVDEAFF
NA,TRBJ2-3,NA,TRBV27,TGTGCCAGCAGTTTATTGGGACCCGATGGGTGGGGGGACACAGATACGCAGTATTTT,CASSLLGPDGWGDTDTQYF
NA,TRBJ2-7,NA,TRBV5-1,TGCGCCAGCAGCTTTGGAAACCAGGACAGTCGCTACGAGCAGTACTTC,CASSFGNQDSRYEQYF
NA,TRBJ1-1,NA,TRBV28,TGTGCCAGCAGTTTACAGGCCCCGACAGCCGAAGCTTTCTTT,CASSLQAPTAEAFF
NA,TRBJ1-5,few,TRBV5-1,TGCGCCAGCAGCTTGGAGGCAGGAGGCGGGGGCAATCAGCCCCAGCATTTT,CASSLEAGGGGNQPQHF
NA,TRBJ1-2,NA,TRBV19,TGTGCCAGTAGTATGGGGGGCTATGGCTACACCTTC,CASSMGGYGYTF
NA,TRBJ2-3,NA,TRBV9,TGTGCCAGCAGCGTACGAGGGGGAGTTACAGATACGCAGTATTTT,CASSVRGGVTDTQYF
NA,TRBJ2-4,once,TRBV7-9,TGTGCCAGCAGCTACGTACCTCTAGCCAAAAACATTCAGTACTTC,CASSYVPLAKNIQYF
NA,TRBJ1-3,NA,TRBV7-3,TGTGCCAGCAGCCCGGGACCGGACTATGGAAACACCATATATTTT,CASSPGPDYGNTIYF
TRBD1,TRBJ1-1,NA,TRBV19,TGTGCCAGCCAGGGGGGGGCTGAAGCTTTCTTT,CASQGGAEAFF
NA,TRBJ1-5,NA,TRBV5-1,TGCGCCAGCAGCTTGGGAGACAGTCAGCCCCAGCATTTT,CASSLGDSQPQHF
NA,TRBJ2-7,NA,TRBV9,TGTGCCAGCAGCGTAGATGGCAGGAGCTCCTACGAGCAGTACTTC,CASSVDGRSSYEQYF
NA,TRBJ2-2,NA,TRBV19,TGTGCCAGTAGTATCAAAATCGGCCCCGGGGAGCTGTTTTTT,CASSIKIGPGELFF
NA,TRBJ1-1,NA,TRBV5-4,TGTGCCAGCAGCTTGGCCAAGGGGATGAACACTGAAGCTTTCTTT,CASSLAKGMNTEAFF
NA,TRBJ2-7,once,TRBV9,TGTGCCAGCAGCCCCCGACATAACTACGAGCAGTACTTC,CASSPRHNYEQYF
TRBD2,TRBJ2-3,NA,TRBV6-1,TGTGCCAGCAGTGGAGAGTGGGGGGGAAACACAGATACGCAGTATTTT,CASSGEWGGNTDTQYF
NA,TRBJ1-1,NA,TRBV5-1,TGCGCCAGCAGCCCGCAAGACATGAACACTGAAGCTTTCTTT,CASSPQDMNTEAFF